This TCR beta chain was profiled in a study of shared clonotypes between healthy human individuals. Study summary: Three plates each covered CD4 naive and memory; CD8 naive two, CD8 memory one.

Assay: immunoSEQ multiplex PCR; the TCRdb copy retains only in-frame clones and omits some. The table shows some 2,500,000 clones, with approximately 93% occurring only once. A remark on this clone: Its antigen is as yet unknown.

The CDR3 sequence is 14 residues long. The germline V gene encodes CDR1 LNHNV and CDR2 YYDKDF (reference sequence). V was trimmed by 0 bases and J by 4 bases, leaving 7 bases between them. Notes on the study in general: The diversity represented, both genetic and in exposure history, was limited by few donors. Generally, naive subsets came out with larger estimated richness than memory subsets.

The clonotype originates from a man between 18 and 35 years old in good health. Some clones in this sample may be carry-over from other donors' samples. The chain combines TRBV15 with TRBJ1-3; D is unclear. The sequenced sample consisted of naive CD4+ T cells from PBMCs. This sample's subset: CD45RA+ positively selected. In DNA form, the CDR3 reads TGTGCCACCAGCAGAGATCCGATGGGAAACACCATATATTTT. As protein: CATSRDPMGNTIYF.